Presented here are 10 T cell receptor beta chains from one specimen sequenced in a study of beta chain features in type 1 diabetes. The study reverse transcribed the entire isolated RNA, so it sequenced expressed TCRB transcripts. Clones were read by immunoSEQ multiplex PCR, and TCRdb kept only the in-frame ones, dropping some. The sample gives 130,000 to 150,000 clones, 8.5% to 12% of which show up once; 1% to 1.5% is in the top ten. Sequences were obtained from naive CD4+ T cells from blood. The receptors originated from a man aged 18 to 29 in good health.

This clone came up a few times. The rearrangement uses TRBV6-6 and TRBJ2-1; 9 bases fit TRBD2. The V segment lost 5 bases and the J segment 7 bases; nucleotides outside the gene matches: 9. Germline assignment: CDR1 MNHNY and CDR2 SVGAGI (reference sequence). CDR3 length: 15 residues. This CDR3 is CASSVLAGGRNEQFF. The CDR3 DNA follows: TGTGCCAGCAGTGTACTGGCGGGGGGGAGAAATGAGCAGTTCTTC.

This clone was counted only a few times. Other DNA sequences in the sample encode the same CDR3. V usage is TRBV7-2 and J usage is TRBJ1-2; possibly TRBD1 for D (5 bases). Germline CDR1 is SGHTA and CDR2 is FQGNSA. The length of the CDR3 is 13 residues. V was trimmed by 5 bases and J by 2 bases, leaving 9 bases between them. In DNA, the CDR3 is TGTGCCAGCAGCCCCGACAGAAACTATGGCTACACCTTC. Its protein is CASSPDRNYGYTF.

The chain carries TRBV6-5 and TRBJ1-3, with 7 bases fitting TRBD1. CDR1 MNHEY and CDR2 SVGAGI come from the germline V gene. This CDR3 has 16 residues. The trim removed 4 bases at V and 1 base at J, leaving 7 bases unmatched. The CDR3 nucleotides are TGTGCCAGCAGTTCCGACAGGGTGACTTCTGGAAACACCATATATTTT. Its protein product is CASSSDRVTSGNTIYF.

The chain recombines TRBV19 with TRBJ2-1; 8 nucleotides match TRBD1. The J segment lost 4 bases and the V segment lost 4 bases, leaving 15 bases of the junction unmatched. The length of the CDR3 is 18 residues. Looked up from germline, CDR1 is LNHDA and CDR2 is SQIVND (reference sequence). In DNA, the CDR3 is TGTGCCAGTAGTAGGCTCTTGCGGACAGGGACTTCTTACAATGAGCAGTTCTTC. It yields the protein CASSRLLRTGTSYNEQFF.

The chain joins TRBV18 to TRBJ2-7; weak D call: TRBD1 (6 bases). The CDR3 length is 15 residues. V dropped 3 bases and J dropped 2 bases, with 14 bases sitting between them. Germline V gives CDR1 KGHSH, CDR2 LQKENI. DNA for the CDR3: TGTGCCAGCTCACCTATTATGGACAGCGCCTACGAGCAGTACTTC. It specifies CASSPIMDSAYEQYF.

J is TRBJ1-5 and V is TRBV30; D is unresolved. The CDR3 is 17 amino acids. V was clipped by 3 bases and J by 0 bases, with 18 bases between them. CDR1 and CDR2 from the germline V gene are GTSNPN and SVGIG (reference sequence). CDR3 coding DNA: TGTGCCTGGAGCCGGGATCGGGCCGCTAATAGCAATCAGCCCCAGCATTTT. Residues: CAWSRDRAANSNQPQHF.

For the CDR3, the DNA is TGTGCCACCCAAAACTCTAATCAGCCCCAGCATTTT. It is translated as CATQNSNQPQHF. The V and J genes are TRBV7-9 and TRBJ1-5; unclear D gene. V lost 10 bases and J lost 4, with 11 bases in between. Germline assignment: CDR1 SEHNR and CDR2 FQNEAQ (reference sequence). The CDR3 totals 12 residues.

This clone was counted a few times. The CDR3 nucleotides are TGTGCCAGCACCGGGACAGGGGGCTACGAGCAGTACTTC. It is translated as CASTGTGGYEQYF. V usage is TRBV6-1 and J usage is TRBJ2-7, with 11 bases identical to TRBD1. Losses at the gene ends were 7 bases for V and 3 bases for J; bases not matched to a gene: 2. The CDR3 runs to 13 residues. From germline, CDR1 is MNHNS and CDR2 SASEGT.

CDR3 region: CAIRGLAGETQYF. The CDR3 nucleotides read TGTGCCATCAGAGGACTAGCGGGAGAGACCCAGTACTTC. The chain joins TRBV10-3 to TRBJ2-5; TRBD2 matches at 11 bases. V was pared by 6 bases and J by 4 bases, with 1 base of the junction left unmatched. Germline V gives CDR1 ENHRY, CDR2 SYGVKD. CDR3 length: 13 amino acids.

A few counts support this clone. V usage is TRBV11-2 and J usage is TRBJ2-5, with TRBD2 matching 8 bases. V trimming: 5 bases; J trimming: 1 base; junction bases outside the gene matches: 3. In germline, CDR1 is SGHAT, CDR2 FQNNGV. CDR3 length equals 14 residues. The CDR3 reads CASSRSGTQETQYF. The CDR3, as DNA: TGTGCCAGCAGCCGTAGCGGGACCCAAGAGACCCAGTACTTC.